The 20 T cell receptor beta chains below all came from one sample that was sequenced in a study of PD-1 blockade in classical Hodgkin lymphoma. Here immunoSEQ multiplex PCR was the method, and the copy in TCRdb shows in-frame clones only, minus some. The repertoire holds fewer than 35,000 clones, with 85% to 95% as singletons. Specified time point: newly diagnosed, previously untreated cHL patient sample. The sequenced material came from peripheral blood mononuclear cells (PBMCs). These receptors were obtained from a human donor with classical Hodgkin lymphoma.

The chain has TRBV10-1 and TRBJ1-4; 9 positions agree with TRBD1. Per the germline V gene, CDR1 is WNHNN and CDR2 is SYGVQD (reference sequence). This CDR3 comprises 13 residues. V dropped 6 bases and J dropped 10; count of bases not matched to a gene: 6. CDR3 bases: TGCGCCAGCAGGCGGGACAGGGCTGGAAAACTGTTTTTT. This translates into CASRRDRAGKLFF.

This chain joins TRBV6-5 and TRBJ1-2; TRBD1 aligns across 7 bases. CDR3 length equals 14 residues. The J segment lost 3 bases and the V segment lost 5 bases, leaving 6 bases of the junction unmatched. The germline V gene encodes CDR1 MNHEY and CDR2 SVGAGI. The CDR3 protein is CASSRAGTDYGYTF. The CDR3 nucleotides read TGTGCCAGCAGTCGGGCTGGGACAGACTATGGCTACACCTTC.

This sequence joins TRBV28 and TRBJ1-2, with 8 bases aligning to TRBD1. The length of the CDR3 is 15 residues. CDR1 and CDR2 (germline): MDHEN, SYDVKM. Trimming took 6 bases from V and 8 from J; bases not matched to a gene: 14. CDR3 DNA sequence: TGTGCCAGCAGCCCTGATATGGACAGGGTGAGGGGCTACACCTTC. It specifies CASSPDMDRVRGYTF.

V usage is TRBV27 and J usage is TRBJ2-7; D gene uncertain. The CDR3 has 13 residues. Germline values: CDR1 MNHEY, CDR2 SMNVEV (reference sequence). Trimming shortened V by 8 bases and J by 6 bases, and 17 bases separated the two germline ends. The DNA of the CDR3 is TGTGCCAGCCGATTGGGGATATACTCCGAGCAGTACTTC. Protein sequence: CASRLGIYSEQYF.

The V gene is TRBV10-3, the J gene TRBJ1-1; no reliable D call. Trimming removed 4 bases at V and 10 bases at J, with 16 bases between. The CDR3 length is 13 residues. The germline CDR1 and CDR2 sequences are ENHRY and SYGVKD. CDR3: CAISGWSFGGAFF. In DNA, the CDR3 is TGTGCCATCAGTGGATGGAGCTTTGGCGGAGCTTTCTTT.

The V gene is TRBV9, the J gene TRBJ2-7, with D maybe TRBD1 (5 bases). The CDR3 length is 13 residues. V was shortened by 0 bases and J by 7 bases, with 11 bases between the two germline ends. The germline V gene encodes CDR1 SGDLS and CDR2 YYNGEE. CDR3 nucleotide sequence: TGTGCCAGCAGCGTAGAGGGGCGTAAGGAGCAGTACTTC. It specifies CASSVEGRKEQYF.

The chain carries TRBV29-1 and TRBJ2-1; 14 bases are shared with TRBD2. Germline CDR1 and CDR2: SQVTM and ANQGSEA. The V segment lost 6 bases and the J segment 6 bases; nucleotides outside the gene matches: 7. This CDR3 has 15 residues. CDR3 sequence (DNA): TGCAGCGTGGGGGGACTAGCGGGAGTAGGCAATGAGCAGTTCTTC. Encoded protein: CSVGGLAGVGNEQFF.

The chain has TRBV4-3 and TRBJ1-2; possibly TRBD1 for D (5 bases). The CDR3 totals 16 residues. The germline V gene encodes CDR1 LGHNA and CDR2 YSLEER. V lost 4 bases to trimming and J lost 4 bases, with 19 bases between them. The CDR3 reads CASSLGTTRHAYGYTF. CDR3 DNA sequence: TGCGCCAGCAGCCTCGGGACTACTCGGCATGCCTATGGCTACACCTTC.

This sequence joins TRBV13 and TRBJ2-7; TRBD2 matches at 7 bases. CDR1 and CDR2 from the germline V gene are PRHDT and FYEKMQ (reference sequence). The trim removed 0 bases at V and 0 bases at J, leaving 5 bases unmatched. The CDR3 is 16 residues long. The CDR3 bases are TGTGCCAGCAGCTTAGGAGGCAGCGGGGCCTCCTACGAGCAGTACTTC. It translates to CASSLGGSGASYEQYF.

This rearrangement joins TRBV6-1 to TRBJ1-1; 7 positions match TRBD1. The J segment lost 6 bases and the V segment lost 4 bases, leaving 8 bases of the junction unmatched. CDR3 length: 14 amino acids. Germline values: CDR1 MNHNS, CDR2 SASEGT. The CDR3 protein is CASSGVQGFAEAFF. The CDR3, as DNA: TGTGCCAGCAGTGGGGTACAGGGGTTCGCTGAAGCTTTCTTT.

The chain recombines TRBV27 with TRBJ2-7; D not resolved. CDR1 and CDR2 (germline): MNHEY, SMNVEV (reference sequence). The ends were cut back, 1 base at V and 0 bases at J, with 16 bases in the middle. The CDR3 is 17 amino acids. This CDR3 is CASSLYSGPMYSYEQYF. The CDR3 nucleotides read TGTGCCAGCAGTTTATACAGTGGACCTATGTACTCCTACGAGCAGTACTTC.

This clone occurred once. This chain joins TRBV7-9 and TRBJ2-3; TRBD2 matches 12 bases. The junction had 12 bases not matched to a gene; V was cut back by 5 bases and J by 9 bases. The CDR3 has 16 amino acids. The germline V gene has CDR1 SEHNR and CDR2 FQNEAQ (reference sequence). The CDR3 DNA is TGTGCCAGCAGCCCTCGGACTAGCGGGGCCCTTGTAACGCAGTATTTT. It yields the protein CASSPRTSGALVTQYF.

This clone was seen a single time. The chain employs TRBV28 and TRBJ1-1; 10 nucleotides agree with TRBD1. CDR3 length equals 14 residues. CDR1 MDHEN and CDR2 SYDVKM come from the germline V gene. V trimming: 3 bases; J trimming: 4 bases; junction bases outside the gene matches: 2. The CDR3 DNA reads TGTGCCAGCAGTTTGGACAGGGGGTTCACTGAAGCTTTCTTT. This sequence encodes CASSLDRGFTEAFF.

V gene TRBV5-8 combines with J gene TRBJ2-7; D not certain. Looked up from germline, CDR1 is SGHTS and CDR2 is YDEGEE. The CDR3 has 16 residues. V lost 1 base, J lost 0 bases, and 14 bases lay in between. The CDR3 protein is CASSLMMTVVSYEQYF. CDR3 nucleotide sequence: TGTGCCAGCAGCTTGATGATGACCGTCGTCTCCTACGAGCAGTACTTC. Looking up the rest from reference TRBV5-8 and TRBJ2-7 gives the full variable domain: EAGVTQSPTHLIKTRGQQATLRCSPISGHTSVYWYQQALGLGLQFLLWYDEGEERNRGNFPPRFSGRQFPNYSSELNVNALELEDSALYLCASSLMMTVVSYEQYFGPGTRLTVT.

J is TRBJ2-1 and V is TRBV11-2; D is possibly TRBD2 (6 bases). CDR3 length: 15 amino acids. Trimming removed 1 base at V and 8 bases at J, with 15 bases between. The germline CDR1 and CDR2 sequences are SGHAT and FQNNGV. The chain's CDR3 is CASSLVGARDYEQFF. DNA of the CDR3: TGTGCCAGCAGCTTAGTGGGAGCCAGGGACTATGAGCAGTTCTTC.

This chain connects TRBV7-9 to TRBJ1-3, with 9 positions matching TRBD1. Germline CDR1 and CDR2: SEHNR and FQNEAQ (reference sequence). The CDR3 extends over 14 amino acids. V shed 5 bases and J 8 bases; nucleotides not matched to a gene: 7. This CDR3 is CASSPRQGGDTIYF. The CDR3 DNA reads TGTGCCAGCAGCCCGCGACAGGGGGGCGACACCATATATTTT.

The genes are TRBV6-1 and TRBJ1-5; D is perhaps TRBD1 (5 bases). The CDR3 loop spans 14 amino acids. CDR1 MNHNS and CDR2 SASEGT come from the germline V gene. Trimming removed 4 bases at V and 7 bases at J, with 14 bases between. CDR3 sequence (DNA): TGTGCCAGCAGTGTCGGCAGGGTAGGCCAGCCCCAGCATTTT. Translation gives CASSVGRVGQPQHF.

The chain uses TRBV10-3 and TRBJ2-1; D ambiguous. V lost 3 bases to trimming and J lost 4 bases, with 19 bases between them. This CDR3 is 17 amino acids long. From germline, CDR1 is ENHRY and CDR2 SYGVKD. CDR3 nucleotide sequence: TGTGCCATCAGTGACCGAGACGGCCGCAAGACGTACAATGAGCAGTTCTTC. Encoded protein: CAISDRDGRKTYNEQFF.

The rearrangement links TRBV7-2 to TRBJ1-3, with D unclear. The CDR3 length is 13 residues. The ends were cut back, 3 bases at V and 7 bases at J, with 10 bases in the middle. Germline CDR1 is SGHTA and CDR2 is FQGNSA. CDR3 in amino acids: CASSFAVENTIYF. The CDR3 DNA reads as TGTGCCAGCAGCTTCGCCGTGGAGAACACCATATATTTT.

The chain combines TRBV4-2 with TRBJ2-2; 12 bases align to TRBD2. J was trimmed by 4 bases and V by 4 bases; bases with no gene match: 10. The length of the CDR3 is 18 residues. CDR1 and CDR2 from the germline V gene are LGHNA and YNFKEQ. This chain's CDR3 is CASSLGTSGLRGTGELFF. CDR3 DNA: TGTGCCAGCAGCCTTGGGACTAGCGGGCTGCGTGGCACCGGGGAGCTGTTTTTT.